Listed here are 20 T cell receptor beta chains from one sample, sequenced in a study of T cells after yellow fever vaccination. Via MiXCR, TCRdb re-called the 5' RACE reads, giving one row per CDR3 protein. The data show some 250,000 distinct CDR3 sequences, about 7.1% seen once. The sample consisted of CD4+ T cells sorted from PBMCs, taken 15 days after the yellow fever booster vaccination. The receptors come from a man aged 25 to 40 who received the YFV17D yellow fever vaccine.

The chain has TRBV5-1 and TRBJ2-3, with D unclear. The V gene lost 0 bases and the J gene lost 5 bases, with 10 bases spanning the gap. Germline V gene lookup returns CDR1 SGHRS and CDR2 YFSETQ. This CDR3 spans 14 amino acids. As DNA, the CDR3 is TGCGCCAGCAGCTTGGGGACCAACCGAGATACGCAGTATTTT. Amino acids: CASSLGTNRDTQYF.

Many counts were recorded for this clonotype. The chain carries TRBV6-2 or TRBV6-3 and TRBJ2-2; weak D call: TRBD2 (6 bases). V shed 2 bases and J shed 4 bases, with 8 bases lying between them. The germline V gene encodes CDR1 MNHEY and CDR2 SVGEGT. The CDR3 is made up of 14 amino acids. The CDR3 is CASSYRGGTGELFF. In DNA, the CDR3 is TGTGCCAGCAGTTACCGGGGAGGCACCGGGGAGCTGTTTTTT.

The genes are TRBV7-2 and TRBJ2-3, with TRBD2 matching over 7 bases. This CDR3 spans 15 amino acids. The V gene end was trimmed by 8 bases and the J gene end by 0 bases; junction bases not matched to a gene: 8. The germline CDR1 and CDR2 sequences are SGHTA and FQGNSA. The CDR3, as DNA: TGTGCCAGCTCTAGCGGAAGGCCTAGCACAGATACGCAGTATTTT. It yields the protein CASSSGRPSTDTQYF. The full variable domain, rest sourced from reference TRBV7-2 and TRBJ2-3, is GAGVSQSPSNKVTEKGKDVELRCDPISGHTALYWYRQSLGQGLEFLIYFQGNSAPDKSGLPSDRFSAERTGGSVSTLTIQRTQQEDSAVYLCASSSGRPSTDTQYFGPGTRLTVL.

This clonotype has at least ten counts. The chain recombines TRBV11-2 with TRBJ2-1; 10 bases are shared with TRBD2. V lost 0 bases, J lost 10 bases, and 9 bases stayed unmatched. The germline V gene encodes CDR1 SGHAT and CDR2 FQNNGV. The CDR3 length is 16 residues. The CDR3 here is CASSLDLSSGRREQFF. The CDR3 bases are TGTGCCAGCAGCTTAGATCTGTCTAGCGGGAGAAGGGAGCAGTTCTTC. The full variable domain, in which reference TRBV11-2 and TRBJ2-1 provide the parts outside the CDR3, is EAGVAQSPRYKIIEKRQSVAFWCNPISGHATLYWYQQILGQGPKLLIQFQNNGVVDDSQLPKDRFSAERLKGVDSTLKIQPAKLEDSAVYLCASSLDLSSGRREQFFGPGTRLTVL.

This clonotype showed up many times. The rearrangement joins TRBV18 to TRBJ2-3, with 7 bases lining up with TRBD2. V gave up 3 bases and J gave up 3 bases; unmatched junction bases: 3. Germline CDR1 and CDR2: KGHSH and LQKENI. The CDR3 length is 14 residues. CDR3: CASSPRGVTDTQYF. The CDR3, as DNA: TGTGCCAGCTCACCCCGGGGGGTGACAGATACGCAGTATTTT.

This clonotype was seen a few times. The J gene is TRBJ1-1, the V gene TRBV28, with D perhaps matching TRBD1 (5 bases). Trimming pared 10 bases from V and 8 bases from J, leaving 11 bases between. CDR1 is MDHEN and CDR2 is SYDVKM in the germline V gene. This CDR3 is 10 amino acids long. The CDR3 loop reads CATRDEEAFF. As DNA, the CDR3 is TGTGCCACCAGGGACGAGGAAGCTTTCTTT.

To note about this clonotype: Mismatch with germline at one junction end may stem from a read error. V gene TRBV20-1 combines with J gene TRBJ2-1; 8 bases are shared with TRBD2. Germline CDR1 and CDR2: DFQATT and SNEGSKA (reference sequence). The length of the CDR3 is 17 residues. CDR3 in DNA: TGCTGTGCTAGAGATCCCGGCGGGAGGAGCTCCTACAATGAGCAGTTCTTC. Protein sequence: CCARDPGGRSSYNEQFF.

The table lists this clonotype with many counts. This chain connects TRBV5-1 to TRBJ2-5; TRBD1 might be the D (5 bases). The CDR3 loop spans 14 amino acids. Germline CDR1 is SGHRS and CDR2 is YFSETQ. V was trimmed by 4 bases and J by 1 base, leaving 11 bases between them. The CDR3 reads CASSPGHLQETQYF. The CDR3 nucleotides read TGCGCCAGCAGCCCCGGACACCTCCAAGAGACCCAGTACTTC.

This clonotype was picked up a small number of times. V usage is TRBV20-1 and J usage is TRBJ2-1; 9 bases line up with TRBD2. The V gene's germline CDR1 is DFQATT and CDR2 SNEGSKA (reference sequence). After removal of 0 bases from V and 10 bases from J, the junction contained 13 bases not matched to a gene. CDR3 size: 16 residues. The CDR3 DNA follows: TGCAGTGCTAGAGATATGACTAGCGGTCCTTCGGGGGAGCAGTTCTTC. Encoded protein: CSARDMTSGPSGEQFF.

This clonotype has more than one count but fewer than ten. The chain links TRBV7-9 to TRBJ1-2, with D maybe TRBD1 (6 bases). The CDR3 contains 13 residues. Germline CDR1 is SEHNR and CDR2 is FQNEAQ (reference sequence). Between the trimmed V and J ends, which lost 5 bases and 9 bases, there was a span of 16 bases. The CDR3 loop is CASSPPQGKSYTF. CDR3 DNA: TGTGCCAGCAGCCCTCCTCAGGGGAAGAGCTACACCTTC.

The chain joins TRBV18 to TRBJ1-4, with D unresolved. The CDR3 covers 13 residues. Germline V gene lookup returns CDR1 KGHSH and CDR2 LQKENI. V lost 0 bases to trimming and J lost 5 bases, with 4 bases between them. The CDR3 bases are TGTGCCAGCTCACCACCTTCCAATGAAAAACTGTTTTTT. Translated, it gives CASSPPSNEKLFF.

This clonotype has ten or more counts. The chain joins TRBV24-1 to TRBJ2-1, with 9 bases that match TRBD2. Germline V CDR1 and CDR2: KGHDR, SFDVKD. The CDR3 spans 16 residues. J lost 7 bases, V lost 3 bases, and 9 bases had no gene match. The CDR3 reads CATSDGAGGPWNEQFF. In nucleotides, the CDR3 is TGTGCCACCAGTGATGGGGCGGGAGGGCCGTGGAATGAGCAGTTCTTC.

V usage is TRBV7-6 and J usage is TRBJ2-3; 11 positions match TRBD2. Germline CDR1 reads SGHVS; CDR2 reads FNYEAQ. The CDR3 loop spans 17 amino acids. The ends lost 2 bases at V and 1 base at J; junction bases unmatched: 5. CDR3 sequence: CASSLTTSGTRTDTQYF. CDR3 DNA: TGTGCCAGCAGCTTAACGACTAGCGGGACGCGCACAGATACGCAGTATTTT.

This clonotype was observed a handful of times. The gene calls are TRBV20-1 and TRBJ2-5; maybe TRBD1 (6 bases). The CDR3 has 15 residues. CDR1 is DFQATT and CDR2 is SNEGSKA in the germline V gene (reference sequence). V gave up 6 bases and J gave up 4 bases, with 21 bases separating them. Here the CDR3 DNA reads TGCAGTGCGAACAACTGGGCAGGGGCCAGAGAGACCCAGTACTTC. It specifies CSANNWAGARETQYF.

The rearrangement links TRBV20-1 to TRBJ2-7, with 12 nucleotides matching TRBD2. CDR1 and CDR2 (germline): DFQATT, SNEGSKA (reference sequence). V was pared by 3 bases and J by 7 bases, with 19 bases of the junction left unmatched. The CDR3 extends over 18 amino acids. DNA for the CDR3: TGCAGTGCTAGCGCGTTCGGACAGGGTGCTAGCGGGAGGGAGGAGCAGTACTTC. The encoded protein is CSASAFGQGASGREEQYF.

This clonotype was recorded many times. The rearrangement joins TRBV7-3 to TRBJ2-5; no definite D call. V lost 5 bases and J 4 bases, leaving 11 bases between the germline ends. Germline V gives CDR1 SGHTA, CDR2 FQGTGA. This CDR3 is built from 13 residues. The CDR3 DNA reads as TGTGCCAGCAGCCGGGTCCAGGCAGAGACCCAGTACTTC. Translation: CASSRVQAETQYF.

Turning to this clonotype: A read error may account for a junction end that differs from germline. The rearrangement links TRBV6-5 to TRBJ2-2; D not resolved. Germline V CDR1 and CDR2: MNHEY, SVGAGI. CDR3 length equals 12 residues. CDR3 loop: CASRLNIGELFF. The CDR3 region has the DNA TGTGCCAGCCGACTGAACATCGGGGAGCTGTTTTTT.

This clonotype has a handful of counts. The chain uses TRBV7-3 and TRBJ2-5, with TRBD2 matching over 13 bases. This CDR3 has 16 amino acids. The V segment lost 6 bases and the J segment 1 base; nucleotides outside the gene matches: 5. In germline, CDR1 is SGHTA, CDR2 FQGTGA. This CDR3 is CASSRGTSGTQETQYF. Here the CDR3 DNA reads TGTGCCAGCAGTCGCGGGACTAGCGGGACCCAAGAGACCCAGTACTTC.

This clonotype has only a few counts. This chain's CDR3 is CASSHEPGRPEQYF. The DNA of the CDR3 is TGTGCCAGCAGCCACGAACCGGGACGCCCCGAGCAGTACTTC. The V and J genes are TRBV7-2 and TRBJ2-7; D tentatively fits TRBD1 or TRBD2 (5 bases each). CDR3 length: 14 amino acids. Trimming took 5 bases from V and 6 from J, leaving 17 bases between them. Germline CDR1 SGHTA, CDR2 FQGNSA.

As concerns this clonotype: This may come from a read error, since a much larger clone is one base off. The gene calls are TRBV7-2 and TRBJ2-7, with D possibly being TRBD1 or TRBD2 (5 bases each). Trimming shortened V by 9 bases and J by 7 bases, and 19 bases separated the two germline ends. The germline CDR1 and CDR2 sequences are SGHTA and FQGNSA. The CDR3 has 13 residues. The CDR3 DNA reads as TGTGCCAGAAGATCCCTCGACGAGGGGGAGCAGTACTTC. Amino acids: CARRSLDEGEQYF.